What follows are 26 T cell receptor beta chains derived from one specimen sequenced in a study of cytomegalovirus exposure and HLA in healthy donors. Primers for the PCR totalled 60 Vbeta and 13 Jbeta. Assay used: immunoSEQ multiplex PCR; TCRdb lists only in-frame clones, some missing. The table has some 110,000 clones, about 80% seen once. Sequenced sample: PBMCs. The receptor set was obtained from a woman under 30 in good health and CMV-seropositive.

With respect to this clone: One end of the junction does not line up with germline, which may come from a read error. The chain combines TRBV7-7 with TRBJ2-3; 12 bases line up with TRBD2. From germline, CDR1 is SSHAT and CDR2 FNYEAQ (reference sequence). The length of the CDR3 is 16 residues. The CDR3 here is CASSQGTSGSTDTQYF. CDR3 coding DNA: TGTGCTAGCAGCCAGGGGACTAGCGGGAGCACAGATACGCAGTATTTT.

The V call is TRBV30, the J call TRBJ1-2, with TRBD1 as a possible D gene (6 bases). The V gene lost 5 bases and the J gene lost 5 bases, with 12 bases spanning the gap. CDR1 GTSNPN and CDR2 SVGIG come from the germline V gene (reference sequence). This CDR3 contains 12 residues. CDR3 nucleotide sequence: TGTGCCTGGTCGTGGCAGGGGTATGGCTACACCTTC. Its translation: CAWSWQGYGYTF.

The table lists this clone with a few counts. The chain couples TRBV7-2 to TRBJ2-7, with D possibly TRBD1 on 5 matching bases. V was shortened by 1 base and J by 3 bases, with 10 bases between the two germline ends. CDR3 size: 14 residues. The germline V gene encodes CDR1 SGHTA and CDR2 FQGNSA. DNA of the CDR3: TGTGCCAGCAGCTTAGGGGGCAGGAGCTACGAGCAGTACTTC. This gives the protein CASSLGGRSYEQYF.

This chain joins TRBV11-2 and TRBJ1-6; D unclear. Trimming shortened V by 5 bases and J by 6 bases, and 14 bases separated the two germline ends. This CDR3 is built from 15 residues. Germline CDR1 and CDR2: SGHAT and FQNNGV. This CDR3 is CASSPITQPNSPLHF. For the CDR3, the DNA is TGTGCCAGCAGCCCGATCACTCAACCTAATTCACCCCTCCACTTT.

Concerning this clone itself: Other DNA sequences in the same sample also yield this CDR3. V is TRBV2 and J is TRBJ2-7; 11 positions agree with TRBD2. Germline trimming cut 6 bases from V and 2 bases from J; bases unmatched to any gene: 0. Germline CDR1 and CDR2: SNHLY and FYNNEI. The CDR3 is 13 amino acids. The DNA of the CDR3 is TGTGCCAGCAGGACTAGCGGGACCTACGAGCAGTACTTC. It specifies CASRTSGTYEQYF.

The genes are TRBV6-4 and TRBJ1-1; weak D call: TRBD1 (5 bases). V lost 6 bases to trimming and J lost 7 bases, with 18 bases between them. Per the germline V gene, CDR1 is MRHNA and CDR2 is SNTAGT. The CDR3 covers 14 residues. Here the CDR3 reads CASREGRGDDEAFF. DNA for the CDR3: TGTGCCAGCAGGGAGGGAAGAGGGGATGATGAAGCTTTCTTT.

The chain employs TRBV6-5 and TRBJ2-3; TRBD1 matches 8 bases. Per the germline V gene, CDR1 is MNHEY and CDR2 is SVGAGI. The CDR3 is 15 residues long. The J segment lost 5 bases and the V segment lost 6 bases, leaving 10 bases of the junction unmatched. The CDR3 DNA is TGTGCCAGCAGCCGGACAGGGCGGTTGGGAGATACGCAGTATTTT. Its protein product is CASSRTGRLGDTQYF.

V and J are TRBV7-3 and TRBJ1-1; 9 positions match TRBD1. Losses at the gene ends were 4 bases for V and 1 base for J; bases not matched to a gene: 7. Germline V gene data show CDR1 as SGHTA and CDR2 as FQGTGA. CDR3 size: 16 residues. In nucleotides, the CDR3 is TGTGCCAGCAGCTCGACAGGGGGGATTGAGAACACTGAAGCTTTCTTT. Amino acid sequence: CASSSTGGIENTEAFF.

The chain joins TRBV6-5 to TRBJ2-1; 8 bases match TRBD2. Unmatched junction bases numbered 6, after V lost 0 bases and J lost 8 bases. CDR3 size: 15 residues. Germline V gives CDR1 MNHEY, CDR2 SVGAGI. CDR3: CASSYSEVAGYEQFF. As DNA, the CDR3 is TGTGCCAGCAGTTACTCGGAAGTAGCGGGGTATGAGCAGTTCTTC.

This chain connects TRBV29-1 to TRBJ1-2; D call uncertain. The CDR3 covers 15 residues. Trimming removed 0 bases from V and 1 base from J, with 12 bases in between. Germline CDR1 reads SQVTM; CDR2 reads ANQGSEA. CDR3 coding DNA: TGCAGCGTTGAAGATTTCTGGCAGGATAACTATGGCTACACCTTC. This gives the protein CSVEDFWQDNYGYTF.

The chain uses TRBV19 and TRBJ2-6; 11 positions match TRBD2. The germline gives CDR1 LNHDA, CDR2 SQIVND (reference sequence). CDR3 length equals 19 residues. Unmatched junction bases numbered 11, after V lost 7 bases and J lost 0 bases. CDR3 nucleotides: TGTGCCAGTAAGGGAAGGACTAGCGGGCCAATCTCTGGGGCCAACGTCCTGACTTTC. This sequence encodes CASKGRTSGPISGANVLTF.

For the CDR3, the DNA is TGTGCCAGCAGTCCTATACTACAGGGATGGAACACCGGGGAGCTGTTTTTT. This sequence encodes CASSPILQGWNTGELFF. The chain recombines TRBV28 with TRBJ2-2, with D possibly being TRBD1 (6 bases). CDR3 length: 17 residues. Germline lookup yields CDR1 MDHEN and CDR2 SYDVKM. The germline V and J ends were trimmed by 5 bases and 1 base, with 17 bases remaining between them.

The chain uses TRBV6-5 and TRBJ2-1; 7 bases are shared with TRBD2. CDR1 MNHEY and CDR2 SVGAGI come from the germline V gene. The CDR3 totals 14 residues. With V trimmed by 4 bases and J by 5 bases, 5 bases remained unmatched. The CDR3 protein is CASSSKRGDNEQFF. CDR3 DNA: TGTGCCAGCAGTTCAAAGCGGGGAGACAATGAGCAGTTCTTC.

The chain couples TRBV7-9 to TRBJ1-3, with a weak D call TRBD1 (6 bases). Trimming left V 5 bases short and J 8 bases short, with 13 bases between. CDR3 size: 13 residues. Per the germline V gene, CDR1 is SEHNR and CDR2 is FQNEAQ (reference sequence). The CDR3 sequence: CASSPGAVDTIYF. CDR3 DNA sequence: TGTGCCAGCAGCCCAGGGGCGGTAGACACCATATATTTT.

J is TRBJ2-7 and V is TRBV7-2; TRBD2 aligns across 13 bases. The V gene end was trimmed by 5 bases and the J gene end by 4 bases; junction bases not matched to a gene: 5. CDR3 size: 15 residues. Per the germline V gene, CDR1 is SGHTA and CDR2 is FQGNSA. This CDR3 reads CASSHGLAGVYEQYF. DNA for the CDR3: TGTGCCAGCAGCCACGGACTAGCGGGAGTGTACGAGCAGTACTTC.

The chain carries TRBV7-6 and TRBJ1-5, with D uncertain. V lost 1 base, J lost 9 bases, and 7 bases lay in between. The germline V gene has CDR1 SGHVS and CDR2 FNYEAQ. There are 12 residues in the CDR3. CDR3 nucleotides: TGTGCCAGCAGCTTAGGAGGTCCGCCCCAGCATTTT. Its protein product is CASSLGGPPQHF.

This clone was counted once. This chain joins TRBV4-1 and TRBJ1-4; possible D gene TRBD1, 5 bases. This CDR3 has 15 residues. Germline CDR1 reads MGHRA; CDR2 reads YSYEKL. V lost 0 bases and J lost 7, with 12 bases in between. Here the CDR3 DNA reads TGCGCCAGCAGCCAAGATCGGGGGTCAAGTGAAAAACTGTTTTTT. Amino acids: CASSQDRGSSEKLFF.

The chain has TRBV25-1 and TRBJ1-2; 9 nucleotides match TRBD1. The CDR3 has 14 amino acids. CDR1 is MGHDK and CDR2 is SYGVNS in the germline V gene. V lost 5 bases to trimming and J lost 5 bases; unmatched junction nucleotides: 6. This chain's CDR3 is CASSQPGQGYGYTF. The CDR3 DNA sequence: TGTGCCAGCAGTCAACCGGGACAGGGATATGGCTACACCTTC.

V gene TRBV6-6 combines with J gene TRBJ2-3; D is ambiguous. The CDR3 totals 11 residues. In germline, CDR1 is MNHNY, CDR2 SVGAGI (reference sequence). With 5 bases removed from V and 4 bases from J, the gap between germline ends came to 4 bases. CDR3 DNA: TGTGCCAGCAGTCCAGCAGATACGCAGTATTTT. Protein sequence: CASSPADTQYF.

The chain links TRBV28 to TRBJ2-7, with 9 nucleotides matching TRBD2. J lost 1 base, V lost 10 bases, and 5 bases had no gene match. The germline V gene has CDR1 MDHEN and CDR2 SYDVKM. This CDR3 contains 13 residues. Here the CDR3 reads CAIGLAGSYEQYF. The CDR3 DNA is TGTGCCATTGGGCTAGCGGGATCCTACGAGCAGTACTTC. The entire variable domain, with the rest obtained from reference TRBV28 and TRBJ2-7, is as follows: DVKVTQSSRYLVKRTGEKVFLECVQDMDHENMFWYRQDPGLGLRLIYFSYDVKMKEKGDIPEGYSVSREKKERFSLILESASTNQTSMYLCAIGLAGSYEQYFGPGTRLTVT.

The rearrangement joins TRBV10-1 to TRBJ2-3, with 9 bases fitting TRBD2. The CDR3 consists of 16 residues. Germline CDR1 reads WNHNN; CDR2 reads SYGVQD (reference sequence). With 3 bases clipped from V and 5 bases from J, the junction kept 9 bases outside the gene matches. DNA for the CDR3: TGCGCCAGCAGTGACGCTTTAGCGGGAGCCGAAGATACGCAGTATTTT. Protein sequence: CASSDALAGAEDTQYF.

This clone came up a few times. This rearrangement joins TRBV30 to TRBJ2-7, with 8 bases matching TRBD1. The V segment lost 0 bases and the J segment 6 bases; nucleotides outside the gene matches: 10. Germline-derived CDR1 and CDR2 are GTSNPN and SVGIG (reference sequence). This CDR3 region has 15 residues. Written as DNA, the CDR3 is TGTGCCTGGAGTGTAGGGACAGGAGCCGGATGCGAGCAGTACTTC. Translated: CAWSVGTGAGCEQYF.

The V and J genes are TRBV4-1 and TRBJ2-1; no definite D call. The germline CDR1 and CDR2 sequences are MGHRA and YSYEKL. The CDR3 spans 11 residues. Trimming pared 2 bases from V and 7 bases from J, leaving 3 bases between. DNA of the CDR3: TGCGCCAGCAGCCAATCTAATGAGCAGTTCTTC. It encodes CASSQSNEQFF.

The chain is built from TRBV5-4 and TRBJ2-3, with D tentatively TRBD2 (6 bases). Between the trimmed V and J ends, which lost 4 bases and 0 bases, there was a span of 12 bases. Germline V gives CDR1 SGHNT, CDR2 YYREEE (reference sequence). There are 15 residues in the CDR3. The CDR3 loop is CASSITGTSTDTQYF. In DNA form, the CDR3 reads TGTGCCAGCAGCATCACCGGGACTAGCACAGATACGCAGTATTTT.

The chain recombines TRBV4-1 with TRBJ2-3, with TRBD2 as a possible D gene (5 bases). Germline V gene lookup returns CDR1 MGHRA and CDR2 YSYEKL. The ends were cut back, 0 bases at V and 5 bases at J, with 12 bases in the middle. There are 15 residues in the CDR3. The CDR3: CASSQEFTRGDTQYF. The CDR3 nucleotides read TGCGCCAGCAGCCAAGAATTCACCCGGGGAGATACGCAGTATTTT.

V and J are TRBV7-3 and TRBJ2-3; TRBD2 agrees at 7 bases. The V gene's germline CDR1 is SGHTA and CDR2 FQGTGA. The CDR3 runs to 14 residues. With V trimmed by 3 bases and J by 4 bases, 4 bases remained unmatched. The CDR3 region is CASSFRGVSDTQYF. CDR3 coding DNA: TGTGCCAGCAGCTTCCGGGGGGTATCAGATACGCAGTATTTT.